This T cell receptor beta chain was recovered during a study of brain T cells in children with intractable seizures (dated by TCRdb to about 2021). With respect to the entire study: A NanoString immunology panel was first used to screen resected brain tissue from roughly 56 pediatric epilepsy surgery cases for immune gene transcripts. Among the approximately 12 selected surgery cases, pre-surgery blood was additionally sequenced for eight, leaving four cases with brain tissue only. What the research found in general, with its limitations: Sequencing depth differed between pre- and post-surgery blood, so clones missing from the pre-surgery sample may reflect undersampling. Viral specificity was inferred only from CDR3 sequence similarity, and patients' HCMV serostatus was unknown.

The meaning of the sample's time point label: resected brain tissue, or blood drawn just prior to surgery. The surgery cases that showed the highest brain T cell transcript signatures were chosen for TCR beta chain sequencing of brain tissue, and of blood when it was available. Before surgery, patients had received at least one anti-epileptic drug. The TCR-sequenced patients were children whose drug-resistant epilepsy was caused by tuberous sclerosis complex, focal cortical dysplasia, Rasmussen encephalitis or hemimegalencephaly. Blood samples were drawn just before the epilepsy surgery. The Monarch genomic DNA purification kit was used to extract bulk genomic DNA from unsorted brain tissue and whole blood. In regard to this clone: It lacks a known antigen. There are no base qualities to consult, and no much larger clone falls within one base.

V trim: 5 bases; J trim: 2 bases; unmatched bases: 4. According to the germline V gene, CDR1 reads SGHVS and CDR2 reads FNYEAQ. The CDR3 contains 15 residues, cysteine and phenylalanine counted. Only the CDR3 DNA is retained, 45 bases long and in frame from the first base. The immunoSEQ assay was applied to genomic DNA to generate the TCR beta chain sequences. As for the authors' bioinformatics: CDR3 sequences that did not begin with the conserved framework cysteine at position 104 were removed by hand. To get clonality, the normalized Shannon's Diversity Index was subtracted from one, giving values from 0 (maximal diversity) to 1 (oligoclonal). Chi-squared comparison-of-proportions tests assessed whether the same CDR3 differed in frequency between samples, such as brain versus blood. Public clonotypes were identified through searches of immuneACCESS, and similarity to known antiviral clonotypes was evaluated with the VDJdb browser. TCRdb's version of the immuneACCESS table is confined to in-frame rearrangements and falls short of the full clone set. An unresolved V gene accounts for under half of the shortfall where checked; the remainder is of unknown origin. The DNA gave D and trimming, while V, J and clone size come from that table. Present in this sample are just under 65,000 clones, roughly 95% of which were seen just once. The ten largest clones add up to approximately 0.38% of the sample.

Sequencing used peripheral blood, obtained at surgery. The sequence derives from a boy younger than two with focal cortical dysplasia and intractable seizures. The V and J genes are TRBV7-6 and TRBJ1-5; 9 nucleotides in the junction match TRBD1. The DNA sequence reads TGTGCCAGCAGCGCACAGGGGGCGGGCAATCAGCCCCAGCATTTT. Translated, this gives CASSAQGAGNQPQHF.